The clone carrying this T cell receptor beta chain was seen many times. This sample was included in a study of T cells in Graves' hyperthyroidism and ophthalmopathy. Uncontrolled infection, other autoimmune disease, pregnancy or lactation led to exclusion. The CDR3 length is 13 residues. Germline V gives CDR1 LGHDT, CDR2 YNNKEL (reference sequence). The V end lost 0 bases, the J end lost 5 bases, and 5 bases lay between the germline ends. Amplification targeted TCR beta CDR3 regions from RNA transcripts. An initial round of RT-PCR targeting the TCR CDR3 relied on the HTBI primer set. TCRdb recomputed calls from the multiplex PCR reads with MiXCR, one row per CDR3 protein. The sample contains under 550,000 distinct CDR3 sequences, approximately 20% of which appear only once.

The chain recombines TRBV3-1 with TRBJ2-1; D gene uncertain. This TCR came from a man aged 35 to 55 with Graves' ophthalmopathy. The sample was blood. CDR3: CASSQDRDNEQFF. The CDR3 DNA sequence: TGTGCCAGCAGCCAAGATCGAGACAATGAGCAGTTCTTC.